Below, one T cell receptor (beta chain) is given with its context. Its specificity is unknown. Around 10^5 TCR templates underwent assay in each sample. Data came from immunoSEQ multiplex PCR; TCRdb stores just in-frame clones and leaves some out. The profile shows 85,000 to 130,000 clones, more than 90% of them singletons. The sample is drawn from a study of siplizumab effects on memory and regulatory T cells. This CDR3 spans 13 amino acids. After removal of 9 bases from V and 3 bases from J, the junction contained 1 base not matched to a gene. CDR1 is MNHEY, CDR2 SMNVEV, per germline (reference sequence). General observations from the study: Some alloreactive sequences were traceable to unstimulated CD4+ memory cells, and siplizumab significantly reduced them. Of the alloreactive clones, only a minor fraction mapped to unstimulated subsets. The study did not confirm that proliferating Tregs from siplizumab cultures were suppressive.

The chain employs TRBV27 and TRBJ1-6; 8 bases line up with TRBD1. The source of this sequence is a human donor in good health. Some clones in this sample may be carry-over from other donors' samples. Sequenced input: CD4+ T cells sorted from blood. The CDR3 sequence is CASTGGYNSPLHF. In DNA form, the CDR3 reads TGTGCCAGTACAGGGGGCTATAATTCACCCCTCCACTTT.